The source of this TCR beta chain is a study of T cells after yellow fever vaccination. Whole-study results and caveats: A large majority of primary-vaccination clones showed up again after the booster (96% CD4, 88% CD8). Sorted repertoires could include abundant contaminating clonotypes from bulk cells.

Using its own MiXCR run on the 5' RACE reads, TCRdb lists one record per CDR3 protein. The data show some 560,000 distinct CDR3 sequences, with around 21% seen just once and roughly an eighth held by the top ten. Trimming pared 2 bases from V and 0 bases from J, leaving 8 bases between. Germline CDR1 and CDR2: SGHTA and FQGNSA. The CDR3 loop spans 15 amino acids. This clonotype was counted only a few times. The antigen is not known. The chain links TRBV7-2 to TRBJ2-1; D unclear. This specimen consisted of PBMCs, obtained 15 days after the yellow fever booster vaccination. The TCR was taken from a man under 40 who received the YFV17D yellow fever vaccine. CDR3 sequence (DNA): TGTGCCAGCAGCTTATATGGTAGCTCCTACAATGAGCAGTTCTTC. Amino acids: CASSLYGSSYNEQFF.